The present entry profiles one T cell receptor beta chain with its context. Its specificity is not known. V lost 7 bases to trimming and J lost 5 bases; unmatched junction nucleotides: 6. CDR1 and CDR2 from the germline V gene are SNHLY and FYNNEI. The CDR3 consists of 14 residues. These data originate in a study of OX40 agonist ivuxolimab in advanced cancers. About the study: In this cohort, patients received ivuxolimab, an agonistic anti-OX40 (CD134) antibody. The dose of intravenous ivuxolimab that patients received every 2 weeks ranged from 0.01 to 10 mg/kg.

Method: immunoSEQ multiplex PCR; TCRdb's copy keeps in-frame clones and lacks some. The data contain some 50,000 clones, 75% to 85% of them singletons. Notes on the study in general: At 0.1-3.0 mg/kg, partial responders had clonal expansion among the lowest observed. CD8+ T cells (on average) carried more expanded clones than CD4+ T cells.

The V call is TRBV2, the J call TRBJ2-1; 9 bases are a match to TRBD1. Sample: CD4+ or CD8+ T cells sorted from blood, taken in a trial of the OX40 agonist ivuxolimab. The sequence came from an adult with an advanced solid tumor such as melanoma, head and neck, liver or kidney cancer. The CDR3 is CASTRDRGDNEQFF. The CDR3 nucleotides read TGTGCCAGCACAAGAGACAGGGGGGACAATGAGCAGTTCTTC.